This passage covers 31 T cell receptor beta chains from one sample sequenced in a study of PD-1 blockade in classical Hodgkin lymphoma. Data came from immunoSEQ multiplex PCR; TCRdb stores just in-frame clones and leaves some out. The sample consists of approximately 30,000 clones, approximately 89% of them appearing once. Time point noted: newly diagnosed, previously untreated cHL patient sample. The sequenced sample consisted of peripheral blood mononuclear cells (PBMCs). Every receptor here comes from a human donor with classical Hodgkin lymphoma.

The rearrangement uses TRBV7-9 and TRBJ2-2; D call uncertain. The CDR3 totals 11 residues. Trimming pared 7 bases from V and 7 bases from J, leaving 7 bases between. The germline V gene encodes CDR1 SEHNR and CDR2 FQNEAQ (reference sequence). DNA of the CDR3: TGTGCCAGCACAGAATTCGGGGAGCTGTTTTTT. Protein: CASTEFGELFF.

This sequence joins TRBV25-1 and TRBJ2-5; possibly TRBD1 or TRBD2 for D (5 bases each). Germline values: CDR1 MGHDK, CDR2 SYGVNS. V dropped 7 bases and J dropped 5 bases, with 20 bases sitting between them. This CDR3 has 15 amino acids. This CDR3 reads CASNRGELLAETQYF. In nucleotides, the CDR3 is TGTGCCAGCAACCGAGGGGAGTTATTGGCCGAGACCCAGTACTTC.

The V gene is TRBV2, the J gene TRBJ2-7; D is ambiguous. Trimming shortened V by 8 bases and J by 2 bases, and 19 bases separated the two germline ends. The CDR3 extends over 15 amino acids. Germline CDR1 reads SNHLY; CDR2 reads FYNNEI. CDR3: CASFRSPSMTYEQYF. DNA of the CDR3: TGTGCCAGCTTCAGGAGTCCGTCGATGACCTACGAGCAGTACTTC.

CDR3 sequence reads: CASSLGVGVGGYTF. DNA of the CDR3: TGTGCCAGCAGCTTAGGAGTGGGCGTAGGTGGCTACACCTTC. The chain couples TRBV7-9 to TRBJ1-2, with D uncertain. Germline assignment: CDR1 SEHNR and CDR2 FQNEAQ (reference sequence). V was clipped by 1 base and J by 7 bases, with 13 bases between them. This CDR3 has 14 amino acids.

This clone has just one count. Here the CDR3 DNA reads TGTGCCATCAAATTCGGGACAGGGGTGACCGGGGAGCTGTTTTTT. Its protein is CAIKFGTGVTGELFF. The gene calls are TRBV10-3 and TRBJ2-2; 10 nucleotides agree with TRBD1. CDR1 is ENHRY and CDR2 is SYGVKD in the germline V gene. V was pared by 7 bases and J by 5 bases, with 7 bases of the junction left unmatched. The CDR3 spans 15 residues.

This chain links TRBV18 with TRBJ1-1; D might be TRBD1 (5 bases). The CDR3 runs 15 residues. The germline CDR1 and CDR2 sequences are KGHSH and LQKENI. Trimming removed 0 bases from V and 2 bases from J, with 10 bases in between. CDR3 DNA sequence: TGTGCCAGCTCACCACCGTTCGGGACCAACACTGAAGCTTTCTTT. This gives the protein CASSPPFGTNTEAFF.

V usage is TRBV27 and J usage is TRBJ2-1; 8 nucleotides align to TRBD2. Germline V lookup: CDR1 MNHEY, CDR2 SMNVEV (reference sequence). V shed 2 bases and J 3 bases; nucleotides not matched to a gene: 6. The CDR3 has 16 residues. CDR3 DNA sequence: TGTGCCAGCAGTTTAACGGTAGCGGGGTACTACAATGAGCAGTTCTTC. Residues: CASSLTVAGYYNEQFF.

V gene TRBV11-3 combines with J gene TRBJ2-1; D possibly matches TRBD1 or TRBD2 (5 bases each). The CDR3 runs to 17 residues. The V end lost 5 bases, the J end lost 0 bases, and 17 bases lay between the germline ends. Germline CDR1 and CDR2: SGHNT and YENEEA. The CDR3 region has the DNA TGTGCCAGCAGCCTCGCCTCGGGGCGGAGCTCCTACAATGAGCAGTTCTTC. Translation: CASSLASGRSSYNEQFF. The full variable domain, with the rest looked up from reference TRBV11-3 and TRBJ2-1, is EAGVVQSPRYKIIEKKQPVAFWCNPISGHNTLYWYLQNLGQGPELLIRYENEEAVDDSQLPKDRFSAERLKGVDSTLKIQPAELGDSAVYLCASSLASGRSSYNEQFFGPGTRLTVL.

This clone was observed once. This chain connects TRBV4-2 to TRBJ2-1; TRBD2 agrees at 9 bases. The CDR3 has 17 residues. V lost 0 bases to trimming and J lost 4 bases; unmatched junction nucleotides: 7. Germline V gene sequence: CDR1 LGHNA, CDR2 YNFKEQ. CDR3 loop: CASSQEYRLADYNEQFF. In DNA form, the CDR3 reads TGTGCCAGCAGCCAAGAGTATAGACTAGCGGATTACAATGAGCAGTTCTTC.

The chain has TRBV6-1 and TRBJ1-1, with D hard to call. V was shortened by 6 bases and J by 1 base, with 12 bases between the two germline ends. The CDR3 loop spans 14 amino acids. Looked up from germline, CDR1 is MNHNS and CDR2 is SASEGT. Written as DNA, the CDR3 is TGTGCCAGCAGAACAGATCCACGGAACACTGAAGCTTTCTTT. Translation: CASRTDPRNTEAFF.

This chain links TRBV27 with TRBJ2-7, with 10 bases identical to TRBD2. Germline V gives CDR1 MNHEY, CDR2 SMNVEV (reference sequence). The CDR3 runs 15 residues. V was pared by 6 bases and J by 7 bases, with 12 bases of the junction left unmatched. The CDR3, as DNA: TGTGCCAGCAGGGGGTGGGTAGCGGGAGGAGGGGAGCAGTACTTC. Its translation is CASRGWVAGGGEQYF.

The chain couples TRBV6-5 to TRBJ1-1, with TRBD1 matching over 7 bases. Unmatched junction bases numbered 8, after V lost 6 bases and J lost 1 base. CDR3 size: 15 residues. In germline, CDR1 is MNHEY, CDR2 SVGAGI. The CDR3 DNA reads TGTGCCAGCAGGATTGGGACAGCTGAGAACACTGAAGCTTTCTTT. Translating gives CASRIGTAENTEAFF.

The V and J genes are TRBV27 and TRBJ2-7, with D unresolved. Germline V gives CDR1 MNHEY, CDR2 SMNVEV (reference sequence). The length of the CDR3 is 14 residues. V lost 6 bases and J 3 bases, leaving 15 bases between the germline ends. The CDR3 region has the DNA TGTGCCAGCAGCTCTGGGTCCATCCTCTACGAGCAGTACTTC. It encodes CASSSGSILYEQYF.

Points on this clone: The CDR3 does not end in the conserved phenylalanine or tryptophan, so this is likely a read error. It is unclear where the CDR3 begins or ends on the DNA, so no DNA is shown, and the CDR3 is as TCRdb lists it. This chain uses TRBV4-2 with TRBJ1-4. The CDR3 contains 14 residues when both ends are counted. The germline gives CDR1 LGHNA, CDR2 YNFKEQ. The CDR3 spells CASSQEGLGTPQFV.

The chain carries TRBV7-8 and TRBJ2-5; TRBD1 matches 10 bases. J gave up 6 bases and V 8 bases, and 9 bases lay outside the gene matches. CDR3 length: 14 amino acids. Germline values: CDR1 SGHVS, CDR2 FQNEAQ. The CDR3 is CASAADRGLKTQYF. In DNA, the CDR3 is TGTGCCAGCGCGGCCGACAGGGGGCTTAAGACCCAGTACTTC.

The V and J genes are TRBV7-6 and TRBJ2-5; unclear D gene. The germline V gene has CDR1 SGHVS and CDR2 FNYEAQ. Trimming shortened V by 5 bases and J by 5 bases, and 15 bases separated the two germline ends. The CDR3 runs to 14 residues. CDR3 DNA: TGTGCCAGCAGCCTCTCACTATCTGTCGAGACCCAGTACTTC. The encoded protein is CASSLSLSVETQYF.

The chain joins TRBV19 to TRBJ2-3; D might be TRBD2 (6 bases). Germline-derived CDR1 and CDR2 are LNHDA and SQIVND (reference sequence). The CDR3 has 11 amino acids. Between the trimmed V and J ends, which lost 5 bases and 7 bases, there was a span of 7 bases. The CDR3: CASSGGNTQYF. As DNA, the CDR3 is TGTGCCAGTAGTGGAGGGAATACGCAGTATTTT.

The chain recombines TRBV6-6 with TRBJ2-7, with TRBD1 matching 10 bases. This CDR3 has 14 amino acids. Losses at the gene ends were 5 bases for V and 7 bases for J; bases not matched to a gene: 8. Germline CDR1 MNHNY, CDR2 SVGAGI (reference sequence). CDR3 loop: CASSRGTGVGEQYF. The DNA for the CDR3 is TGTGCCAGCAGTAGAGGGACAGGGGTGGGGGAGCAGTACTTC.

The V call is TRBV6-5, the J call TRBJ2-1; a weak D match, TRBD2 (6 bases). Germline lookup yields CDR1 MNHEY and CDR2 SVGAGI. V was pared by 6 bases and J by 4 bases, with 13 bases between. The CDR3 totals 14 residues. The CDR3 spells CASRTSSIYNEQFF. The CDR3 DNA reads TGTGCCAGCAGGACTAGTTCTATTTACAATGAGCAGTTCTTC.

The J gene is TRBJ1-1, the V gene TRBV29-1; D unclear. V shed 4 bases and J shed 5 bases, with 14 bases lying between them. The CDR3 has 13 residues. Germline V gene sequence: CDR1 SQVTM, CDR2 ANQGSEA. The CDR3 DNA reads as TGCAGCGTTGTAGAGGGAGTGGGTACTGAAGCTTTCTTT. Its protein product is CSVVEGVGTEAFF.

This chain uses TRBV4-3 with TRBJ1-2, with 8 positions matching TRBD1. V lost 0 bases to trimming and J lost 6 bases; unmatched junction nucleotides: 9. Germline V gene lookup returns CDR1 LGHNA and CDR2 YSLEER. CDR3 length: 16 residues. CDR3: CASSQDRGRYFDGYTF. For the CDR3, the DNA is TGCGCCAGCAGCCAAGACAGGGGGCGATACTTCGATGGCTACACCTTC.

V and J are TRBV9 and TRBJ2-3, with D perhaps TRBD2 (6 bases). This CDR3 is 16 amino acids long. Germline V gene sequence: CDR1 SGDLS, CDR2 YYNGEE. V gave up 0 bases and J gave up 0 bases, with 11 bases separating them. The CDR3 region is CASSVGGSGSTDTQYF. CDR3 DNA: TGTGCCAGCAGCGTAGGGGGTAGCGGTAGCACAGATACGCAGTATTTT.

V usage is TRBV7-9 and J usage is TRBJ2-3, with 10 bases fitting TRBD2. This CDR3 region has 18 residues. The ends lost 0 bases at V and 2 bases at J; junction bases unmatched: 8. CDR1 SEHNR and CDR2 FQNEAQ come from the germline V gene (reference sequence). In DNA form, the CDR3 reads TGTGCCAGCAGCTTAGCAGCCGGGACTAGCGCATACACAGATACGCAGTATTTT. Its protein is CASSLAAGTSAYTDTQYF. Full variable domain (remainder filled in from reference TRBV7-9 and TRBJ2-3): DTGVSQNPRHKITKRGQNVTFRCDPISEHNRLYWYRQTLGQGPEFLTYFQNEAQLEKSRLLSDRFSAERPKGSFSTLEIQRTEQGDSAMYLCASSLAAGTSAYTDTQYFGPGTRLTVL.

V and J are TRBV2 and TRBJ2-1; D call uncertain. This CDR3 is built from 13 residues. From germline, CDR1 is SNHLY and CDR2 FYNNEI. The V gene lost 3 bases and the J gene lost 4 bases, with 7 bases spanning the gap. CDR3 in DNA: TGTGCCAGCAGTGATAACAGTTACAATGAGCAGTTCTTC. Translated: CASSDNSYNEQFF.

This CDR3 is CASSIDISGQPQHF. The CDR3 DNA reads TGTGCCAGTAGTATAGATATAAGTGGCCAGCCCCAGCATTTT. The V call is TRBV19, the J call TRBJ1-5; D is undetermined. V lost 0 bases and J 7 bases, leaving 10 bases between the germline ends. The CDR3 covers 14 residues. Germline loops: CDR1 LNHDA, CDR2 SQIVND (reference sequence). Based on the CDR3 plus reference TRBV19 and TRBJ1-5, the full variable domain is DGGITQSPKYLFRKEGQNVTLSCEQNLNHDAMYWYRQDPGQGLRLIYYSQIVNDFQKGDIAEGYSVSREKKESFPLTVTSAQKNPTAFYLCASSIDISGQPQHFGDGTRLSIL.

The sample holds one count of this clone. The CDR3 DNA sequence: TGTGCCAGCAGCGTAGCGGGCGGGGGCCCCTACAATGAGCAGTTCTTC. Its translation is CASSVAGGGPYNEQFF. The chain combines TRBV9 with TRBJ2-1; tentatively, D is TRBD2 (7 bases). Germline V gene lookup returns CDR1 SGDLS and CDR2 YYNGEE. Between the trimmed V and J ends, which lost 0 bases and 2 bases, there was a span of 12 bases. There are 16 residues in the CDR3.

The DNA for the CDR3 is TGTGCCAGCACCCCCGGGACTAGAGGTTGGATAGAGACCCAGTACTTC. Translated, it gives CASTPGTRGWIETQYF. The chain is built from TRBV28 and TRBJ2-5, with 8 bases fitting TRBD2. This CDR3 spans 16 amino acids. V lost 7 bases and J lost 4; bases outside the gene matches: 14. Germline lookup yields CDR1 MDHEN and CDR2 SYDVKM.

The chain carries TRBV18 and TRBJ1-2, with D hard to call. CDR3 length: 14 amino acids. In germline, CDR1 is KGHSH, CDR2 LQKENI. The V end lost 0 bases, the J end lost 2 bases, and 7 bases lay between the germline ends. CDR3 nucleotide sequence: TGTGCCAGCTCACCACCCCTGGCCAACTATGGCTACACCTTC. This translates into CASSPPLANYGYTF.

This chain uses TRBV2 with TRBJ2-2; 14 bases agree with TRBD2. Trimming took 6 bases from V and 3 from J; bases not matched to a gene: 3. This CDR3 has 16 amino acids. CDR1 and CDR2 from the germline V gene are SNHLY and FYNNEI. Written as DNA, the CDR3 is TGTGCCAGCAGCAAGGGACTAGCGGGAGACACCGGGGAGCTGTTTTTT. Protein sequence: CASSKGLAGDTGELFF.

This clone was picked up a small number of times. The CDR3 here is CASSPHGPSYEQYF. DNA of the CDR3: TGCGCCAGCAGCCCCCATGGGCCTTCCTACGAGCAGTACTTC. V gene TRBV4-1 combines with J gene TRBJ2-7, with D unclear. The ends were cut back, 4 bases at V and 1 base at J, with 11 bases in the middle. CDR3 length equals 14 residues. Germline V gene data show CDR1 as MGHRA and CDR2 as YSYEKL.

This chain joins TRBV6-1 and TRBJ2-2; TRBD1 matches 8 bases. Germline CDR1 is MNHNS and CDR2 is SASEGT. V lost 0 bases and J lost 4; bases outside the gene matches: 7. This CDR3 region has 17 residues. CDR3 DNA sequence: TGTGCCAGCAGTGAAGCGACCACAGGGGGTTTCACCGGGGAGCTGTTTTTT. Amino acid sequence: CASSEATTGGFTGELFF.